This TCR beta chain is drawn from a study of shared clonotypes between healthy human individuals (dated by TCRdb to the early 2020s). Concerning the study at large: The cohort included a few men and a couple of women between 18 and 49 years of age. Between about 0.9 and 10 billion PBMCs per donor were obtained by leukapheresis. The study deeply sequenced blood TCR repertoires of five healthy adults to estimate repertoire size and the extent of clonotype sharing between individuals. For each donor, CD4 naive and CD4 memory were each run on three plates, CD8 naive on two plates, and CD8 memory on one plate. To increase sequencing depth and limit assay-specific biases, TCR repertoire library preparation and sequencing were carried out by different laboratories using diverse techniques. The study at large found these results: Because the study included a small number of donors, the genetic and exposure-history diversity represented was limited. Sampling was restricted to blood, and TCR repertoires in tissues likely differ from the TCR repertoires found in blood. Estimated clonotype richness was generally larger for naive than for memory subsets. Even with the large sequencing depth, rarefaction of the sorted-subset datasets indicated that sequencing was incomplete. Compared with non-shared clonotypes, clonotypes shared by all four sorted-subset donors had higher generation probabilities. Pairwise subsampling led to the expectation that sequencing depth would affect the degree of clonotype sharing among donors. Across a handful of donors, around 5% of naive CD4, roughly 3.8% of naive CD8, 2.3% of memory CD4, and approximately 0.42% of memory CD8 clonotypes were shared.

Inclusive of the bounding cysteine and phenylalanine, the CDR3 is 13 residues long. The kept DNA is CDR3 alone, 39 bases in frame from the first base. V is reduced by 3 bases and J by 6 bases, leaving a spacing of 9 bases between them. CDR1 MNHEY and CDR2 SMNVEV were looked up in the germline V gene (reference sequence). Using the deep immunoSEQ assay, TCR CDR3 regions were amplified from genomic DNA by multiplex PCR. Extracted genomic DNA from each cell subset was distributed evenly across all wells of several immunoSEQ 96-well plates, and each plate was treated as a replicate. Each replicate PCR for sorted subsets received approximately 200 ng genomic DNA, equal to around 32,000 T cell genomes. The purified libraries were quantified using a Qubit 3.0 fluorometer, sized with a Bioanalyzer 2100, and then quantified again using the KAPA Library Quantification kit. Every immunoSEQ 96-well plate was sequenced on a dedicated single-read 150-cycle Illumina NextSeq 550 flow cell. In the authors' own workflow: The immunoSEQ output contained only junctional sequences without quality scores, so filtering could not match that applied to full-length reads. To assign V/J genes and CDR3, sequences were annotated using PyIR, a Python wrapper for IgBLAST v1.9, with IMGT germline references. Reads were removed for weak V/J assignments (E-value above 1e-6), missing CDR3, stop codons, out-of-frame junctions, or ambiguous translated residues. V3J clonotypes were defined as sequences sharing the same inferred V gene, J gene, and CDR3 amino acid sequence. Percentage overlap between repertoires was computed as shared unique clonotypes divided by the size of the smaller repertoire. Three approaches were used to assess repertoire richness: RTK rarefaction, the Chao1 estimator, and Recon v2.1 estimates of unobserved clonotypes. Generation probabilities for all TCRbeta clonotypes obtained by the gDNA method from a handful of donors were computed using OLGA. In TCRdb, the immuneACCESS table is reduced to in-frame sequences with V and J assigned. These tables do not hold every clone; where another copy was compared, an unresolved V gene accounts for under half, and the others remain unexplained. That table gives V, J and clone size, and the DNA gave D and trimming. This sample comprises roughly 2.2 million clones, 85% to 95% of them detected only once. The top ten clonotypes cover 0.37% of the sample.

Regarding this clone: It lacks a known antigen. It has no much larger one-base neighbor in the sample; base qualities were not kept.

Healthy HIV-negative adults with no recently reported acute infections or vaccinations were included as donors. Only Caucasian adults living in Nashville, Tennessee, USA were represented among the donors. Magnetic negative selection was used to enrich CD4+ T cells, after which naive cells were positively selected on CD45RA and the negative fraction became the memory subset. After blood collection by leukapheresis, PBMCs were isolated using Ficoll-Histopaque density gradient centrifugation and then cryopreserved in the vapor phase of liquid nitrogen. Analytical flow cytometry was used to check the purity and quantity of each magnetically sorted T cell population. Each sorted fraction had its genomic DNA isolated and then quantified by UV absorbance on a Nanodrop 2000c.

The clonotype comes from a man younger than 35 in good health. Some clones in this sample may be carry-over from other donors' samples. The chain joins TRBV27 to TRBJ2-4; the D gene assignment is ambiguous. Sequencing used naive CD4+ T cells from PBMCs. The sample's cell subset or site, from its label and the paper: CD45RA+ positively selected. The bases read TGTGCCAGCAGTTTTGTTTCCGGAAACATTCAGTACTTC. It translates to CASSFVSGNIQYF.